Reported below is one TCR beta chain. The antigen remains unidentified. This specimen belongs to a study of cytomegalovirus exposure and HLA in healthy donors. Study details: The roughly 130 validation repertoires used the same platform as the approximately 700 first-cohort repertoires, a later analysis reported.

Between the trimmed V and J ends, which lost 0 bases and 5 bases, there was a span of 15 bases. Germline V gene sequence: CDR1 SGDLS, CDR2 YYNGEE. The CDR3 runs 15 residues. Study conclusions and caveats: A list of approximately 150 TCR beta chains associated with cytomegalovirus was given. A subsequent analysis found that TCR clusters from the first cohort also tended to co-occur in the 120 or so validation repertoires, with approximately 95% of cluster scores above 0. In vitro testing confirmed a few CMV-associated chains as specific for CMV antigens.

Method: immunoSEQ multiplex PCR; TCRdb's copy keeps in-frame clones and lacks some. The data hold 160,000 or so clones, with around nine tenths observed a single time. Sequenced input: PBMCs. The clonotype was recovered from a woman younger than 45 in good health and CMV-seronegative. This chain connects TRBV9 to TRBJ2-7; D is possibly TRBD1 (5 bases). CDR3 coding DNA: TGTGCCAGCAGCGTAGCGGCAGGGTTGCGGAACGAGCAGTACTTC. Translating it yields CASSVAAGLRNEQYF.